This T cell receptor (beta chain) comes out of a study of blood T cell repertoires in COVID-19 (dated by TCRdb to about 2020). About the investigation overall: The collaborator samples originated in the United States, Italy and Spain and spanned the acute and convalescent phases of COVID-19. The prospective study material was composed of cDNA or gDNA derived from T cells, B-cell-depleted T cells, or PBMCs. The repertoires were released in a freely available public database meant as a resource for research on the immune response to SARS-CoV-2. A de-identified subject ID, COVID-19 status, age in years and sex were almost always included in the sample metadata. Where HLA class I and class II types were available, the types were taken from metadata supplied by the sample provider, not from assay-based typing. Samples were obtained from the ongoing ImmuneRACE study (first 160 participants) and from 1,000 to 1,500 subjects provided by 6 global collaborators. Deeply sampled blood TCRbeta repertoires from subjects exposed to, actively infected with, or recovered from COVID-19 were included in the dataset. The paper's findings and limits, for the study overall: The quantity of clinical and demographic metadata differed by source and by participant and was supplied without curation.

TCRbeta CDR3 regions were amplified from genomic DNA using the immunoSEQ Assay, a bias-controlled multiplex PCR. Concerning the study's data processing: Nucleated cell counts per sample were estimated from amplification of reference gene primers within the assay. To quantify the absolute abundance of each unique TCRbeta CDR3 rearrangement, sequence reads were collapsed and filtered. For each sample, productive Simpson clonality was calculated by taking the square root of Simpson's diversity index across productive rearrangements. TCRdb re-hosts the immuneACCESS table, in-frame sequences only. Its copies lack some clones; in the studies checked, an unresolved V gene accounts for under half of them, and the cause for the rest is not known. For V, J and clone size, that table is used; D and trimming come from the DNA. The sample contains 130,000 to 150,000 clones, 80% of them found a single time. Clones ranked in the top ten supply under 15% of the sample.

Trimming takes 3 bases off V and 7 bases off J; junction bases not matched to a gene: 6. CDR1 and CDR2 (MNHNY, SVGAGI) derive from the germline V gene (reference sequence). Measured from the cysteine to the phenylalanine, the CDR3 is 14 residues long. The entry retains the CDR3 DNA only, 42 bases that are in frame from base 1. A few counts support this clone. Its specific antigen is unknown. Base qualities are not provided; no much larger clone lies one nucleotide away. Each collaborating institution followed its own protocols to collect whole blood in K2EDTA tubes. Collaborator samples were shipped for TCRbeta analysis as frozen whole blood, isolated PBMCs, or DNA extracted from either sample type.

This receptor was obtained from a man aged 60 to 69 with active or convalescent COVID-19. Sequencing was performed on peripheral blood. The chain is assembled from TRBV6-6 and TRBJ1-5, with 7 bases in between that match TRBD1. The DNA sequence follows: TGTGCCAGCAGTTATTTCACAGGGGACCAGCCCCAGCATTTT. It specifies CASSYFTGDQPQHF.